This T cell receptor beta chain was profiled in a study of blood T cells in healthy people across ages. Study-level results: Naive T cell percentage showed a strong correlation with the diversity of TCR beta.

About this clonotype: The antigen remains unidentified.

Together with a sample-barcoded 5' primer, a J-beta primer mix was included in a second PCR lasting roughly 6 to 12 cycles. TCRdb fed the 5' RACE reads into MiXCR, producing one record per CDR3 protein. The table lists 700,000 to 950,000 distinct CDR3 sequences, roughly 64% of them singletons, with 20% to 25% in the top ten. The V gene's germline CDR1 is SGHRS and CDR2 YFSETQ. Trimming removed 0 bases from V and 9 bases from J, with 16 bases in between. The CDR3 is made up of 14 amino acids. Specimen: blood. This TCR was recovered from a young man in good health. This chain connects TRBV5-1 to TRBJ2-7; D is possibly TRBD2 (5 bases). The CDR3 region has the DNA TGCGCCAGCAGCTTGGTCCTCGGGCCTAGCTTGCAGTACTTC. It is translated as CASSLVLGPSLQYF.